This passage covers 25 T cell receptor beta chains from one sample sequenced in a study of T cell changes during pregnancy in multiple sclerosis. The assay was immunoSEQ multiplex PCR, and TCRdb's table has in-frame clones only and misses some. The table lists some 80,000 clones, approximately 89% of them singletons. The material sequenced was peripheral blood, taken in the first trimester of pregnancy. These receptors originate from a female donor with multiple sclerosis, enrolled in a pregnancy study.

The chain combines TRBV7-9 with TRBJ1-2; 10 positions agree with TRBD1. CDR1 and CDR2 from the germline V gene are SEHNR and FQNEAQ (reference sequence). CDR3 length equals 15 residues. Trimming removed 7 bases from V and 1 base from J; junction bases left unmatched: 6. CDR3 residues: CASTRQGASNYGYTF. CDR3 nucleotide sequence: TGTGCCAGCACTAGACAGGGGGCAAGTAACTATGGCTACACCTTC.

V usage is TRBV11-3 and J usage is TRBJ2-7, with D maybe TRBD2 (6 bases). The CDR3 is 13 residues long. Germline V gene sequence: CDR1 SGHNT, CDR2 YENEEA. The V gene lost 5 bases and the J gene lost 6 bases, with 14 bases spanning the gap. In DNA, the CDR3 is TGTGCCAGCAGCCCAGGGAGGCGACCCGAGCAGTACTTC. As protein: CASSPGRRPEQYF.

The chain couples TRBV10-3 to TRBJ1-4, with 7 bases matching TRBD1. CDR1 ENHRY and CDR2 SYGVKD come from the germline V gene. There are 15 residues in the CDR3. J was trimmed by 4 bases and V by 2 bases; bases with no gene match: 4. The DNA for the CDR3 is TGTGCCATCAGTGAGATACAGGGGATTAATGAAAAACTGTTTTTT. Encoded protein: CAISEIQGINEKLFF.

The chain has TRBV15 and TRBJ2-3; D remains ambiguous. The CDR3 totals 13 residues. The V gene's germline CDR1 is LNHNV and CDR2 YYDKDF (reference sequence). V lost 0 bases, J lost 5 bases, and 6 bases lay in between. CDR3 in amino acids: CATSRDPVDTQYF. The CDR3 nucleotides read TGTGCCACCAGCAGAGATCCCGTAGATACGCAGTATTTT.

In its sample, this clone was seen once. The chain is built from TRBV13 and TRBJ2-3; possibly TRBD2 for D (6 bases). CDR1 and CDR2 from the germline V gene are PRHDT and FYEKMQ (reference sequence). The CDR3 length is 14 residues. Trimming stripped 1 base from V and 2 bases from J, with 7 bases between. CDR3 region: CASSLEDYTDTQYF. Here the CDR3 DNA reads TGTGCCAGCAGCTTAGAGGACTACACAGATACGCAGTATTTT.

The V call is TRBV6-1, the J call TRBJ1-5; the match to TRBD1 covers 9 bases. The V segment lost 6 bases and the J segment 4 bases; nucleotides outside the gene matches: 7. CDR1 and CDR2 (germline): MNHNS, SASEGT. The CDR3 runs 15 residues. CDR3 DNA: TGTGCCAGCAGGAGGGACAGGGCATTAAATCAGCCCCAGCATTTT. Protein product: CASRRDRALNQPQHF.

V is TRBV6-5 and J is TRBJ1-2; 7 nucleotides match TRBD1. CDR3 size: 14 residues. CDR1 MNHEY and CDR2 SVGAGI come from the germline V gene. The V and J ends lost 2 bases and 4 bases, in that order; junction bases with no gene match: 4. The CDR3, as DNA: TGTGCCAGCAGTTACCGACAGGGCCTCTATGGCTACACCTTC. Protein sequence: CASSYRQGLYGYTF.

This chain joins TRBV9 and TRBJ1-1; D gene uncertain. V dropped 0 bases and J dropped 0 bases, with 9 bases sitting between them. The CDR3 has 15 residues. The germline V gene has CDR1 SGDLS and CDR2 YYNGEE. CDR3 residues: CASSVVNSLNTEAFF. DNA for the CDR3: TGTGCCAGCAGCGTAGTGAACAGTCTGAACACTGAAGCTTTCTTT. Supplemented by reference TRBV9 and TRBJ1-1, the full variable domain reads DSGVTQTPKHLITATGQRVTLRCSPRSGDLSVYWYQQSLDQGLQFLIQYYNGEERAKGNILERFSAQQFPDLHSELNLSSLELGDSALYFCASSVVNSLNTEAFFGQGTRLTVV.

This clone was observed a single time. This chain joins TRBV5-1 and TRBJ1-1, with D perhaps TRBD1 (6 bases). Germline CDR1 reads SGHRS; CDR2 reads YFSETQ. The CDR3 covers 15 residues. The germline V and J ends were trimmed by 4 bases and 0 bases, with 13 bases remaining between them. This CDR3 reads CASSVYRAMNTEAFF. In nucleotides, the CDR3 is TGCGCCAGCAGCGTCTACAGGGCGATGAACACTGAAGCTTTCTTT.

V gene TRBV6-5 combines with J gene TRBJ2-3, with D perhaps matching TRBD1 (5 bases). Per germline, CDR1 MNHEY and CDR2 SVGAGI. The CDR3 runs 15 residues. V was cut by 2 bases and J by 0 bases, with 9 bases left in between. CDR3 nucleotides: TGTGCCAGCAGTTACGCAGGGCCTAGCACAGATACGCAGTATTTT. It specifies CASSYAGPSTDTQYF.

V is TRBV6-1 and J is TRBJ2-5; 11 nucleotides line up with TRBD2. This CDR3 is built from 13 residues. Trimming removed 4 bases from V and 5 bases from J; junction bases left unmatched: 0. CDR1 is MNHNS and CDR2 is SASEGT in the germline V gene. The CDR3 loop reads CASSASGRETQYF. CDR3 DNA sequence: TGTGCCAGCAGTGCTAGCGGGAGGGAGACCCAGTACTTC.

The chain joins TRBV11-2 to TRBJ2-3; tentative D call: TRBD2 (5 bases). The CDR3 is 15 amino acids. CDR1 and CDR2 from the germline V gene are SGHAT and FQNNGV. V was shortened by 5 bases and J by 0 bases, with 12 bases between the two germline ends. The CDR3 here is CASSPKRASTDTQYF. DNA for the CDR3: TGTGCCAGCAGCCCCAAGAGGGCGAGCACAGATACGCAGTATTTT.

This chain uses TRBV11-2 with TRBJ2-1; TRBD1 is a possible D gene (6 bases). Germline V gives CDR1 SGHAT, CDR2 FQNNGV. Trimming shortened V by 5 bases and J by 2 bases, and 10 bases separated the two germline ends. This CDR3 is 14 amino acids long. The CDR3: CASSPGQTYNEQFF. CDR3 bases: TGTGCCAGCAGCCCTGGACAGACCTACAATGAGCAGTTCTTC.

This chain uses TRBV28 with TRBJ1-6; a possible D gene is TRBD1 (5 bases). The CDR3 totals 15 residues. V was trimmed by 6 bases and J by 1 base, leaving 10 bases between them. CDR1 is MDHEN and CDR2 is SYDVKM in the germline V gene. CDR3 sequence (DNA): TGTGCCAGCAGATCGGGGGGGTCCTATAATTCACCCCTCCACTTT. It specifies CASRSGGSYNSPLHF.

Here the CDR3 reads CASSLTSGINNEQFF. DNA for the CDR3: TGTGCCAGCAGTTTGACTAGCGGGATTAACAATGAGCAGTTCTTC. The genes are TRBV28 and TRBJ2-1; 11 bases are a match to TRBD2. This CDR3 region has 15 residues. V gave up 3 bases and J gave up 5 bases; unmatched junction bases: 3. Looked up from germline, CDR1 is MDHEN and CDR2 is SYDVKM. The full variable domain, completed using reference TRBV28 and TRBJ2-1, is DVKVTQSSRYLVKRTGEKVFLECVQDMDHENMFWYRQDPGLGLRLIYFSYDVKMKEKGDIPEGYSVSREKKERFSLILESASTNQTSMYLCASSLTSGINNEQFFGPGTRLTVL.

This clone was detected once. The chain employs TRBV5-4 and TRBJ1-3; 8 nucleotides agree with TRBD1. The CDR3 loop spans 14 amino acids. Germline V lookup: CDR1 SGHNT, CDR2 YYREEE (reference sequence). The V and J ends lost 4 bases and 0 bases, in that order; junction bases with no gene match: 0. The CDR3 DNA reads TGTGCCAGCAGCCAGGGGGCCTCTGGAAACACCATATATTTT. It specifies CASSQGASGNTIYF.

V usage is TRBV4-3 and J usage is TRBJ2-5, with D maybe TRBD2 (5 bases). Trimming removed 0 bases at V and 3 bases at J, with 5 bases between. CDR3 length: 13 amino acids. CDR1 is LGHNA, CDR2 YSLEER, per germline. CDR3 nucleotide sequence: TGCGCCAGCAGCCAAGACGGGGAAGAGACCCAGTACTTC. It codes for CASSQDGEETQYF.

The chain combines TRBV7-2 with TRBJ2-3, with 10 nucleotides matching TRBD2. With 0 bases clipped from V and 6 bases from J, the junction kept 12 bases outside the gene matches. The CDR3 extends over 18 amino acids. Per germline, CDR1 SGHTA and CDR2 FQGNSA. In nucleotides, the CDR3 is TGTGCCAGCAGCTTAGCTGGGGAAGCGGGAGGGTATCGGGATACGCAGTATTTT. It is translated as CASSLAGEAGGYRDTQYF.

This clone was seen once. This rearrangement joins TRBV6-6 to TRBJ2-5; D perhaps matches TRBD1 (6 bases). The CDR3 spans 15 residues. V was shortened by 7 bases and J by 2 bases, with 17 bases between the two germline ends. Germline loops: CDR1 MNHNY, CDR2 SVGAGI (reference sequence). CDR3 DNA: TGTGCCAGCAAAGCACAGGGATTAAAACAAGAGACCCAGTACTTC. Protein: CASKAQGLKQETQYF.

This CDR3 is CASSFSIDTEAFF. As DNA, the CDR3 is TGTGCCAGCAGCTTCTCAATAGACACTGAAGCTTTCTTT. This sequence joins TRBV11-1 and TRBJ1-1; no clear D. The germline V gene encodes CDR1 SGHAT and CDR2 FQDESV (reference sequence). With 3 bases removed from V and 3 bases from J, the gap between germline ends came to 8 bases. The CDR3 has 13 amino acids.

The chain has TRBV28 and TRBJ1-1; D unresolved. Deletions cut 6 bases from V and 7 bases from J, with 12 bases between. This CDR3 has 12 residues. The germline V gene encodes CDR1 MDHEN and CDR2 SYDVKM. The chain's CDR3 is CASRSWQVEAFF. Written as DNA, the CDR3 is TGTGCCAGCAGATCCTGGCAGGTTGAAGCTTTCTTT.

The J gene is TRBJ1-2, the V gene TRBV15, with D perhaps matching TRBD1 (5 bases). In germline, CDR1 is LNHNV, CDR2 YYDKDF (reference sequence). Trimming removed 0 bases at V and 6 bases at J, with 20 bases between. This CDR3 spans 17 amino acids. CDR3 bases: TGTGCCACCAGCAGAGATAGGGGAGGCAGTCTTCGTCATGGCTACACCTTC. Translated, it gives CATSRDRGGSLRHGYTF.

The rearrangement uses TRBV5-1 and TRBJ1-3; perhaps TRBD1 as D (5 bases). CDR1 and CDR2 from the germline V gene are SGHRS and YFSETQ. This CDR3 spans 13 amino acids. Trimming removed 4 bases at V and 3 bases at J, with 8 bases between. Written as DNA, the CDR3 is TGCGCCAGCAGCGCCGGGGGTGGAAACACCATATATTTT. It encodes CASSAGGGNTIYF.

The chain links TRBV2 to TRBJ1-2; D remains unclear. Trimming stripped 3 bases from V and 5 bases from J, with 10 bases between. CDR1 is SNHLY and CDR2 is FYNNEI in the germline V gene. This CDR3 contains 13 residues. The CDR3 loop reads CASSDVTGYGYTF. The CDR3 DNA reads as TGTGCCAGCAGTGACGTTACGGGATATGGCTACACCTTC.

The V and J genes are TRBV6-5 and TRBJ2-2; TRBD1 agrees at 9 bases. The CDR3 length is 15 residues. Germline V gene data show CDR1 as MNHEY and CDR2 as SVGAGI. J gave up 0 bases and V 5 bases, and 1 base lay outside the gene matches. CDR3 protein: CASSRTGANTGELFF. DNA for the CDR3: TGTGCCAGCAGTCGGACAGGGGCGAACACCGGGGAGCTGTTTTTT.